This TCR beta chain was identified in a study of CD8+ T cells in alopecia areata. The study team obtained lesional scalp punch biopsies and peripheral blood from alopecia areata patients. The V end lost 2 bases, the J end lost 4 bases, and 8 bases lay between the germline ends. This CDR3 comprises 13 residues. Looked up from germline, CDR1 is MNHEY and CDR2 is SVGAGI. Sequencing templates came from extracted RNA that was reverse transcribed into cDNA. Repertoires were generated with immunoSEQ multiplex PCR, while TCRdb's copy carries only in-frame clones and drops some. This sample has approximately 180,000 clones, with roughly 70% found just once.

This receptor was taken from a human donor with alopecia areata. Sequencing used CD8+ T cells sorted from blood, obtained at week 0. The chain is built from TRBV6-5 and TRBJ1-2; tentatively, D is TRBD1 (5 bases). CDR3 sequence: CASSYGTFYGYTF. The DNA of the CDR3 is TGTGCCAGCAGTTACGGGACCTTCTATGGCTACACCTTC.